The source of this T cell receptor (beta chain) is a study of vaccination and CD4 T cells after COVID-19. Study-level points and caveats: The authors studied relatively few convalescent patients and analyzed no early post-infection timepoints.

Treatment of the sample: roughly ten-day PBMC culture with coronavirus spike peptide pools or control peptides (ViraFEST assay). Oncomine TCR Beta short-read sequencing was applied to DNA from cultured CD4+ T cells. TCRdb analysed the PCR reads with MiXCR anew, one entry per CDR3 protein. The sample yields some 6,900 distinct CDR3 sequences, around 19% seen once. The CDR3 is made up of 13 amino acids. Germline CDR1 is DFQATT and CDR2 is SNEGSKA (reference sequence). V lost 3 bases and J 6 bases, leaving 11 bases between the germline ends. In regard to this clonotype: Antigen: not known.

This clonotype was sampled from a human donor who had recovered from COVID-19. This chain joins TRBV20-1 and TRBJ1-4, with a tentative D call TRBD1 (6 bases). Sequencing was carried out using CD4+ T cells from blood, cultured in vitro. The CDR3, as DNA: TGCAGTGCTAGGGGCCAGGGGTATGAAAAACTGTTTTTT. It encodes CSARGQGYEKLFF.